Shown below are 7 T cell receptor beta chains from a single sample sequenced in a study of T cell repertoires in cytomegalovirus infection. Antigens for these TCRs are unknown. Using its own MiXCR run on the reads, TCRdb lists one record per CDR3 protein. The sample carries some 800,000 distinct CDR3 sequences, about 31% recorded once. Sequenced here: cultured CD8+ T cells from PBMCs, sampled from culture after CMV antigen stimulation. These receptors came from a human donor in good health (CMV status not recorded). Some clones in this sample may be carry-over from other donors' samples.

The chain links TRBV27 to TRBJ2-2; tentatively, D is TRBD1 or TRBD2 (6 bases each). In germline, CDR1 is MNHEY, CDR2 SMNVEV (reference sequence). V shed 7 bases and J shed 7 bases, with 13 bases lying between them. The CDR3 covers 13 residues. This CDR3 is CASNNGGHGELFF. The CDR3 DNA reads as TGTGCCAGCAACAATGGGGGGCACGGGGAGCTGTTTTTT.

J is TRBJ1-3 and V is TRBV25-1; D not resolved. Germline loops: CDR1 MGHDK, CDR2 SYGVNS. V was clipped by 3 bases and J by 0 bases, with 12 bases between them. The CDR3 is made up of 16 amino acids. DNA for the CDR3: TGTGCCAGCAGTGATACAGCAGATTACTCTGGAAACACCATATATTTT. Its translation: CASSDTADYSGNTIYF. Supplemented by reference TRBV25-1 and TRBJ1-3, the full variable domain reads EADIYQTPRYLVIGTGKKITLECSQTMGHDKMYWYQQDPGMELHLIHYSYGVNSTEKGDLSSESTVSRIRTEHFPLTLESARPSHTSQYLCASSDTADYSGNTIYFGEGSWLTVV.

The chain couples TRBV29-1 to TRBJ1-1, with 9 bases aligning to TRBD1. Trimming removed 0 bases from V and 6 bases from J; junction bases left unmatched: 5. Germline CDR1 SQVTM, CDR2 ANQGSEA. This CDR3 region has 14 residues. CDR3 nucleotides: TGCAGCGTTGAAGAGGGACAGGGAGGGCCTGAAGCTTTCTTT. Its protein is CSVEEGQGGPEAFF.

The genes are TRBV2 and TRBJ1-2; D is undetermined. The CDR3 consists of 10 residues. Germline V lookup: CDR1 SNHLY, CDR2 FYNNEI. V was pared by 7 bases and J by 3 bases, with 3 bases between. CDR3 in amino acids: CASKDYGYTF. The DNA of the CDR3 is TGTGCCAGCAAGGACTATGGCTACACCTTC.

The rearrangement joins TRBV7-6 to TRBJ2-2; D may be TRBD1 or TRBD2 (6 bases each). V was shortened by 5 bases and J by 4 bases, with 20 bases between the two germline ends. This CDR3 region has 17 residues. CDR1 SGHVS and CDR2 FNYEAQ come from the germline V gene. CDR3 DNA: TGTGCCAGCAGCAGCCCAGCCGGGGGCCAGGTCACCGGGGAGCTGTTTTTT. This sequence encodes CASSSPAGGQVTGELFF.

V and J are TRBV27 and TRBJ1-5, with D perhaps matching TRBD1 (5 bases). V lost 2 bases, J lost 4 bases, and 12 bases lay in between. CDR1 and CDR2 from the germline V gene are MNHEY and SMNVEV (reference sequence). CDR3 length equals 15 residues. The CDR3 DNA follows: TGTGCCAGCAGTTTAGGAGCAGGGATTAATCAGCCCCAGCATTTT. This sequence encodes CASSLGAGINQPQHF.

The chain couples TRBV6-5 to TRBJ2-7, with D unclear. Deletions cut 2 bases from V and 3 bases from J, with 8 bases between. Germline CDR1 and CDR2: MNHEY and SVGAGI. The CDR3 length is 13 residues. CDR3 in DNA: TGTGCCAGCAGTTACGGCGTAGGCTACGAGCAGTACTTC. Protein product: CASSYGVGYEQYF.